A selection of T cell receptor beta chains follows, all from one sample in a study of shared clonotypes between healthy human individuals. The method was immunoSEQ multiplex PCR; TCRdb's version includes in-frame clones alone and lacks a portion of them. Found here are approximately 2.4 million clones, 90% to 96% of them singletons; the top ten hold around 0.13%. The specimen was naive CD4+ T cells sorted from blood. The source of these receptors is a man aged 18 to 29 in good health. The CDR3 runs from the conserved cysteine through the conserved F or W. D genes are given only for firm matches. Clone sizes are given selectively: once, few, many, or a class where the clone is expanded.

TRBJ2-5	.	TRBV18	TRBD2	TGTGCCAGCTCACCACTCGCGATCCCCGGACTAGCGGGGGAAGAGACCCAGTACTTC	CASSPLAIPGLAGEETQYF
TRBJ2-5	.	TRBV6-7	TRBD1	TGTGCCAGCAGTTGCGTAACAGGGGGCGCGGGAGAGACCCAGTACTTC	CASSCVTGGAGETQYF
TRBJ1-1	.	TRBV5-1	TRBD1	TGCGCCAGCACCGTCAATCCGGGACAGAGCAACACTGAAGCTTTCTTT	CASTVNPGQSNTEAFF
TRBJ1-1	.	TRBV19	TRBD1	TGTGCCAGTAGTGTGACAGGGGGCACTGAAGCTTTCTTT	CASSVTGGTEAFF
TRBJ1-1	.	TRBV10-1	.	TGCGCCAGCGCCTCTTCGGGGAACACTGAAGCTTTCTTT	CASASSGNTEAFF
TRBJ1-3	.	TRBV28	.	TGTGCCAGCAGTTCCGAGTCAGGAGGTGGAAACACCATATATTTT	CASSSESGGGNTIYF
TRBJ2-1	.	TRBV5-1	TRBD2	TGCGCCAGCAGCCAGTTAGCGGGAGTGGGGTACAATGAGCAGTTCTTC	CASSQLAGVGYNEQFF
TRBJ2-5	.	TRBV11-2	.	TGTGCCAGCAGCTTAGGGTACAGAAACTACCAAGAGACCCAGTACTTC	CASSLGYRNYQETQYF
TRBJ1-1	.	TRBV10-1	.	TGCGCCAGCAGTATCGGTTCGGGTAGGGATGAAGCTTTCTTT	CASSIGSGRDEAFF
TRBJ2-7	once	TRBV6-5	TRBD2	TGTGCCAGCAGGGGCGGGAGAGGAACCTACGAGCAGTACTTC	CASRGGRGTYEQYF
TRBJ2-2	.	TRBV11-2	TRBD1	TGTGCCAGCAGCTTAGCGACAGGGTCCAGGGAGCTGTTTTTT	CASSLATGSRELFF
TRBJ2-1	.	TRBV7-9	TRBD1	TGTGCCAGCAGCTTGGGACAGGGCGGCTACAATGAGCAGTTCTTC	CASSLGQGGYNEQFF
TRBJ2-7	.	TRBV15	TRBD1	TGTGCCACCAGCAGAGCCCAGACAGGGTTGACCTACGAGCAGTACTTC	CATSRAQTGLTYEQYF
TRBJ2-7	.	TRBV19	.	TGTGCCAGTAGAGATGGCCAGACCTACGAGCAGTACTTC	CASRDGQTYEQYF
TRBJ2-3	.	TRBV18	TRBD2	TGTGCCAGCTCACCACTAGCTAGCGGGGGCACCACAGATACGCAGTATTTT	CASSPLASGGTTDTQYF
TRBJ2-1	.	TRBV9	.	TGTGCCAGCAGCGTAGCTCCTACTAGCTCCTACAATGAGCAGTTCTTC	CASSVAPTSSYNEQFF
TRBJ1-6	.	TRBV6-6	.	TGTGCCAGCAGTTACTCTCCCGATAATTCACCCCTCCACTTT	CASSYSPDNSPLHF
TRBJ2-1	.	TRBV28	.	TGTGCCAGCAGTTCCCCCTACCCCTCCTACAATGAGCAGTTCTTC	CASSSPYPSYNEQFF
TRBJ2-2	.	TRBV10-1	.	.	CASILEPGAVTGELFF
TRBJ1-4	once	TRBV30	.	TGTGCCTGGAGTGTAGGAGTCAGCCTTAGTAATGAAAAACTGTTTTTT	CAWSVGVSLSNEKLFF
TRBJ2-2	.	TRBV27	TRBD2	TGTGCCAGCAGTCTGCTAGCGGGAGGCACCGGGGAGCTGTTTTTT	CASSLLAGGTGELFF
TRBJ1-5	once	TRBV18	.	TGTGCCAGCTCACCCGGGCAGTACCAGCCCCAGCATTTT	CASSPGQYQPQHF